This T cell receptor (beta chain) is drawn from a study of cytomegalovirus exposure and HLA in healthy donors. Study as a whole: A subsequent analysis reported that the roughly 120 validation repertoires were produced on the same platform that had also been used for the roughly 670 first-cohort repertoires. General study points: The finding came from a later analysis; first-cohort TCR clusters tended to co-occur in the roughly 110 validation repertoires. In vitro confirmation showed three CMV-associated chains to be CMV antigen specific.

Measured with immunoSEQ multiplex PCR; TCRdb has only the in-frame clones, and not every one. This table has tens of thousands of clones, about 94% appearing once. Concerning this clone itself: Its antigen is unknown.

Sequenced input: PBMCs. The TCR sequence derives from a man aged 18 to 30 in good health and CMV-seropositive.

The chain's CDR3 is CASSLTGTLGYEQYF. CDR3 DNA: TGCGCCAGCAGCTTAACCGGGACACTAGGCTACGAGCAGTACTTC. The V and J genes are TRBV5-1 and TRBJ2-7, with a weak D call TRBD1 (6 bases). This CDR3 is 15 amino acids long. Deletions cut 2 bases from V and 3 bases from J, with 15 bases between. Germline CDR1 SGHRS, CDR2 YFSETQ.